A single sample is the source of the 2 T cell receptor beta chains below, sequenced in a study of shared clonotypes between healthy human individuals. Sequenced by immunoSEQ multiplex PCR; TCRdb stores in-frame clones only, minus some. The sample yields about 600,000 clones, more than 95% seen once. Terminally differentiated effector memory CD45RA+ cells were left out of the naive CD8 fraction, which was CD45RO-negative and positively selected for CCR7. The specimen was naive CD8+ T cells sorted from blood. These receptors all come from a man in his thirties or forties in good health.

Details on this clone: One junction end disagrees with the germline gene, perhaps due to a read error. The J gene is TRBJ2-7, the V gene TRBV27; possible D gene TRBD1, 7 bases. This CDR3 has 14 residues. Germline CDR1 reads MNHEY; CDR2 reads SMNVEV (reference sequence). Written as DNA, the CDR3 is TGTGCCAGCAGTCCTGGCACGGGGGTCAGGGGGAAGAACTTC. Encoded protein: CASSPGTGVRGKNF.

This clone was counted a single time. This chain links TRBV19 with TRBJ2-1; 11 nucleotides align to TRBD1. V lost 10 bases and J lost 8; bases outside the gene matches: 10. Germline values: CDR1 LNHDA, CDR2 SQIVND (reference sequence). This CDR3 has 14 residues. The CDR3 DNA reads TGTGCCACTATCCGGACAGGGGGCTTCGATGAGCAGTTCTTC. This gives the protein CATIRTGGFDEQFF.